The rows below give T cell receptor beta chains drawn from one sample of a study of blood T cells in healthy people across ages. One entry per CDR3 protein results from TCRdb running MiXCR on the 5' RACE reads. The sample contains approximately 780,000 distinct CDR3 sequences, roughly 25% of which appear only once. The sample also formed part of further work on T cells of mothers and their children.

The sequenced sample was blood. These receptors all stem from a boy aged 10-17 years in good health. Both conserved end residues are part of each CDR3. Each record gives: D gene, clone size, V gene, J gene, CDR3 DNA, CDR3 protein. The D gene is left open where the match is weak. Where a row states a size, it is once, few, many or the class of an expanded clone; other rows omit it.

d_gene: .; abundance: .; v_gene: TRBV5-1; j_gene: TRBJ2-4; CDR3nt: TGCGCCAGCAGCTTGGCCCTGGGGAGAGGTGACATTCAGTACTTC; CDR3aa: CASSLALGRGDIQYF
d_gene: TRBD1; abundance: .; v_gene: TRBV7-2; j_gene: TRBJ2-4; CDR3nt: TGTGCCAGCAGCTCGAGACAGGGACGGAACAAAAACATTCAGTACTTC; CDR3aa: CASSSRQGRNKNIQYF
d_gene: TRBD2; abundance: .; v_gene: TRBV7-2; j_gene: TRBJ2-5; CDR3nt: TGTGCCAGCAGCTTAGCGGGACTAGGGGGAGACGAGACCCAGTACTTC; CDR3aa: CASSLAGLGGDETQYF
d_gene: TRBD2; abundance: .; v_gene: TRBV4-1; j_gene: TRBJ2-1; CDR3nt: TGCGCCAGCAGCCAAGTGGTTAGCGGGGCCTCCTACAATGAGCAGTTCTTC; CDR3aa: CASSQVVSGASYNEQFF
d_gene: .; abundance: .; v_gene: TRBV25-1; j_gene: TRBJ1-2; CDR3nt: TGTGCCAGCAGTGAAAGAGGGAGAGGAGGCTACACCTTC; CDR3aa: CASSERGRGGYTF
d_gene: .; abundance: .; v_gene: TRBV2; j_gene: TRBJ2-6; CDR3nt: TGTGCCAGGGGCGGAGGGGACGCCCCTGGGGCCAACGTCCTGACTTTC; CDR3aa: CARGGGDAPGANVLTF
d_gene: TRBD2; abundance: .; v_gene: TRBV20-1; j_gene: TRBJ2-1; CDR3nt: TGCAGTGCTAGAGATCCAGCGGGGGGAGATGAGCAGTTCTTC; CDR3aa: CSARDPAGGDEQFF
d_gene: TRBD2; abundance: few; v_gene: TRBV4-2; j_gene: TRBJ2-2; CDR3nt: TGTGCCAGCAGCCAAGTGGAGCGGGGGAACACCGGGGAGCTGTTTTTT; CDR3aa: CASSQVERGNTGELFF
d_gene: TRBD1; abundance: .; v_gene: TRBV5-1; j_gene: TRBJ2-7; CDR3nt: TGCGCCAGCAGCGTAACAGGGACAGGCTCTACCGAGCAGTACTTC; CDR3aa: CASSVTGTGSTEQYF
d_gene: TRBD1; abundance: few; v_gene: TRBV5-1; j_gene: TRBJ1-5; CDR3nt: TGCGCCAGCAGCTATACAGGGGGCAATCAGCCCCAGCATTTT; CDR3aa: CASSYTGGNQPQHF
d_gene: .; abundance: .; v_gene: TRBV20-1; j_gene: TRBJ1-5; CDR3nt: TGCAGTGCTAGCAACCCCGGGAGCAATCAGCCCCAGCATTTT; CDR3aa: CSASNPGSNQPQHF
d_gene: .; abundance: few; v_gene: TRBV12-5; j_gene: TRBJ2-1; CDR3nt: TGTGCTAGTGGCTGGAGGGGCACCAATGAGCAGTTCTTC; CDR3aa: CASGWRGTNEQFF
d_gene: .; abundance: few; v_gene: TRBV7-6; j_gene: TRBJ1-1; CDR3nt: TGTGCCAGCAGCCTACATGTGAGGGGCAACATGAACACTGAAGCTTTCTTT; CDR3aa: CASSLHVRGNMNTEAFF
d_gene: .; abundance: .; v_gene: TRBV2; j_gene: TRBJ2-7; CDR3nt: TGTGCCAGCAGTGAAGTAGGGCAGGGTCCGCACGAGCAGTACTTC; CDR3aa: CASSEVGQGPHEQYF
d_gene: .; abundance: .; v_gene: TRBV27; j_gene: TRBJ1-5; CDR3nt: TGTGCCAGCAGTGAGGCCAGAGGACAGCCCCAGCATTTT; CDR3aa: CASSEARGQPQHF